The 5 T cell receptor beta chains below all came from one sample that was sequenced in a study of blood T cell repertoires in COVID-19. The protocol was immunoSEQ multiplex PCR, while the TCRdb copy is restricted to in-frame clones and leaves out a portion. The table lists about 120,000 clones, about 80% of them singletons, with 7% to 9.5% in the top ten. The material sequenced was peripheral blood. All receptors derive from a man aged 70-80 years with active or convalescent COVID-19.

V and J are TRBV9 and TRBJ1-1; maybe TRBD1 (5 bases). The germline gives CDR1 SGDLS, CDR2 YYNGEE. Trimming took 2 bases from V and 2 from J, leaving 10 bases between them. The CDR3 has 14 amino acids. Written as DNA, the CDR3 is TGTGCCAGCAGCGTGGTAGGGGTCAACACTGAAGCTTTCTTT. It encodes CASSVVGVNTEAFF.

This chain joins TRBV30 and TRBJ2-7; no clear D. This CDR3 spans 12 amino acids. Looked up from germline, CDR1 is GTSNPN and CDR2 is SVGIG (reference sequence). Trimming took 1 base from V and 2 from J, leaving 6 bases between them. Here the CDR3 reads CAWSDSAYEQYF. As DNA, the CDR3 is TGTGCCTGGAGTGACAGTGCCTACGAGCAGTACTTC.

This clone was observed a single time. This chain uses TRBV18 with TRBJ1-1; possibly TRBD1 for D (6 bases). This CDR3 spans 13 amino acids. Trimming took 2 bases from V and 8 from J, leaving 12 bases between them. In germline, CDR1 is KGHSH, CDR2 LQKENI. For the CDR3, the DNA is TGTGCCAGCTCACCAAAGGCAGGGACAGAAGCTTTCTTT. Encoded protein: CASSPKAGTEAFF.

This clone was seen just once. The CDR3 bases are TGTGCCAGTACCGGCGGGAAGTCTGGGGCCAACGTCCTGACTTTC. This codes for CASTGGKSGANVLTF. V is TRBV19 and J is TRBJ2-6; possibly TRBD2 for D (6 bases). The CDR3 is 15 amino acids. Germline V lookup: CDR1 LNHDA, CDR2 SQIVND (reference sequence). V was shortened by 7 bases and J by 1 base, with 11 bases between the two germline ends.

This chain connects TRBV9 to TRBJ2-1; perhaps TRBD2 as D (6 bases). The germline CDR1 and CDR2 sequences are SGDLS and YYNGEE. The V gene lost 0 bases and the J gene lost 3 bases, with 16 bases spanning the gap. This CDR3 comprises 17 residues. CDR3 region: CASSVVDGGIGYNEQFF. CDR3 coding DNA: TGTGCCAGCAGCGTAGTCGATGGCGGGATAGGCTACAATGAGCAGTTCTTC. Supplemented by reference TRBV9 and TRBJ2-1, the full variable domain reads DSGVTQTPKHLITATGQRVTLRCSPRSGDLSVYWYQQSLDQGLQFLIQYYNGEERAKGNILERFSAQQFPDLHSELNLSSLELGDSALYFCASSVVDGGIGYNEQFFGPGTRLTVL.